The T cell receptor beta chain described here comes from a study of regulatory T cells in long-lasting Graves disease. Overall study context: Over 5 years of antithyroid drugs plus positive TSH receptor antibodies defined persistent Graves' disease. Study conclusions and caveats: With persistent disease, TRBV28, TRBJ1-2 and TRBJ2-5 were the favored segments.

Sample time point: persistent/refractory GD, antithyroid drugs over 5 years with positive TRAb. Preparation of the TCR library used RNA extracted from PBMCs. In its sample, this clonotype was seen many times. Its specificity is unknown. Trimming took 2 bases from V and 5 from J, leaving 15 bases between them. Germline CDR1 reads SGHTA; CDR2 reads FQGNSA. This CDR3 has 15 residues. In building TCR beta libraries, iRepertoire HTBI primers were used together with Arm-PCR of CDR3 regions. Original processing methods: Samples revealed approximately 67 TRBV and about 15 TRBJ segments. TCRdb redid the calling of the multiplex PCR reads with MiXCR, one entry per CDR3 protein. The V and J calls shown here were made by TCRdb, not taken from the authors' results. The sample carries some 420,000 distinct CDR3 sequences, approximately 23% recorded once.

This rearrangement joins TRBV7-2 to TRBJ2-5; D is perhaps TRBD1 or TRBD2 (5 bases each). The TCR was taken from a female donor with Graves disease. The sample was peripheral blood mononuclear cells (PBMCs), taken when the disease was refractory, from a patient treated with antithyroid drugs. Here the CDR3 reads CASSLHGDPGETQYF. The CDR3 DNA follows: TGTGCCAGCAGCTTACACGGGGACCCCGGGGAGACCCAGTACTTC.